The following is a T cell receptor (beta chain) sequence with its context. What it recognizes is unknown. This CDR3 comprises 14 residues. The V and J ends lost 2 bases and 5 bases, in that order; junction bases with no gene match: 6. Per the germline V gene, CDR1 is SGHDT and CDR2 is YYEEEE. These data originate in a study of shared clonotypes between healthy human individuals. Overall study findings and caveats: Sampling used blood alone; tissue repertoires probably differ.

Produced via immunoSEQ multiplex PCR; TCRdb's table is partial and in-frame only. The data contain about 1.1 million clones, roughly 77% of them seen just once; the ten biggest clones take up 0.89%. The chain recombines TRBV5-6 with TRBJ2-5; 7 nucleotides agree with TRBD2. This TCR was sampled from a man between 18 and 35 years old in good health. Some clones in this sample may be carry-over from other donors' samples. Material: memory CD4+ T cells from PBMCs. Regarding subset: CD45RA-negative fraction. The CDR3 DNA sequence: TGTGCCAGCAGCTTCTCGGGACTATCGGAGACCCAGTACTTC. It is translated as CASSFSGLSETQYF.